This paragraph reports one T cell receptor beta chain. Its antigen is not identified. Germline-derived CDR1 and CDR2 are MDHEN and SYDVKM. V lost 4 bases and J lost 0, with 13 bases in between. This CDR3 spans 16 amino acids. The data derive from a study of STAT5B mutations in CD4+ large granular lymphocyte leukemia. Notes on the study in general: Main leukemic clonotypes were patient-specific, but more than 20% appeared at low frequency elsewhere. Without HLA matching, higher CD4+ than CD8+ T-LGLL clonality could reflect small sample size.

Sequencing was at survey level. In the source study's methods: The detection floor for productive clonotype frequency was 2.59 x 10-5. Clones were sequenced by immunoSEQ multiplex PCR, and TCRdb holds only the in-frame ones, with some missing. V and J calls and clone size are copied from that table; D and trimming were computed from the DNA. The sample has about 40,000 clones, around 85% seen once; the top ten hold 0.3% to 0.45%. This chain uses TRBV28 with TRBJ1-3, with a tentative D call TRBD1 (5 bases). The material sequenced was CD4+ T cells from blood buffy coats. This receptor was identified in a human donor in good health. CDR3 region: CASSSPTGFSGNTIYF. CDR3 DNA sequence: TGTGCCAGCAGTTCACCAACAGGCTTCTCTGGAAACACCATATATTTT. The entire variable domain, with the rest obtained from reference TRBV28 and TRBJ1-3, is as follows: DVKVTQSSRYLVKRTGEKVFLECVQDMDHENMFWYRQDPGLGLRLIYFSYDVKMKEKGDIPEGYSVSREKKERFSLILESASTNQTSMYLCASSSPTGFSGNTIYFGEGSWLTVV.